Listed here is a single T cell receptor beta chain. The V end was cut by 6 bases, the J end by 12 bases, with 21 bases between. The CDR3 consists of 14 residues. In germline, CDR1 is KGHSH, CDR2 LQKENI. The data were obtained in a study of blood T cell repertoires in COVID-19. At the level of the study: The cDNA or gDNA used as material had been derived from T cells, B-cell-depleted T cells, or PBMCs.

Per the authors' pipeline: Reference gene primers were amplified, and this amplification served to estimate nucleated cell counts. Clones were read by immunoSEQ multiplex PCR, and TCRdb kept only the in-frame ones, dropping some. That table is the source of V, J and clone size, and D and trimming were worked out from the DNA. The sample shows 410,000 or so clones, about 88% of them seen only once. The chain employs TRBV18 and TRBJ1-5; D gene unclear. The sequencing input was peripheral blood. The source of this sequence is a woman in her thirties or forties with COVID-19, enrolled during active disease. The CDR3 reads CASSQSEDSNFQHF. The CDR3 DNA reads TGTGCCAGCTCCCAGTCGGAGGACTCTAATTTCCAGCATTTT. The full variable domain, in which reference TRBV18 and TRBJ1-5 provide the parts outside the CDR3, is NAGVMQNPRHLVRRRGQEARLRCSPMKGHSHVYWYRQLPEEGLKFMVYLQKENIIDESGMPKERFSAEFPKEGPSILRIQQVVRGDSAAYFCASSQSEDSNFQHFGDGTRLSIL.